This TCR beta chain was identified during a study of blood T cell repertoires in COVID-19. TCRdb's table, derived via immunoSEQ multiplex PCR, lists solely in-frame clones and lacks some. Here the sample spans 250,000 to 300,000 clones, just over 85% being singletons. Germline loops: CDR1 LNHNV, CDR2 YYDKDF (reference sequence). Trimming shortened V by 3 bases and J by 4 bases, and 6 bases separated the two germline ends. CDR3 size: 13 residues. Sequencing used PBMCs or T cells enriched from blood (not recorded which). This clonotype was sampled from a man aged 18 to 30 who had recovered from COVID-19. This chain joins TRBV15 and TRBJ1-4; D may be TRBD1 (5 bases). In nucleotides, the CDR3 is TGTGCCACCAGCAGCGACAGTAATGAAAAACTGTTTTTT. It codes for CATSSDSNEKLFF. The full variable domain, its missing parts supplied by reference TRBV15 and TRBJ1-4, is DAMVIQNPRYQVTQFGKPVTLSCSQTLNHNVMYWYQQKSSQAPKLLFHYYDKDFNNEADTPDNFQSRRPNTSFCFLDIRSPGLGDTAMYLCATSSDSNEKLFFGSGTQLSVL.